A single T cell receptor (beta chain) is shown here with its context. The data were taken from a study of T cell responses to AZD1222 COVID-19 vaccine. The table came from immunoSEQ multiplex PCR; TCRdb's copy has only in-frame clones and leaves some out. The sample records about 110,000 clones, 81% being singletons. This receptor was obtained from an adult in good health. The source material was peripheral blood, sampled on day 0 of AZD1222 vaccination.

The DNA for the CDR3 is TGTGCCAGCAACAGGGGTGGGGGAGTGACTGAAGCTTTCTTT. The encoded protein is CASNRGGGVTEAFF. The V and J genes are TRBV6-6 and TRBJ1-1; TRBD1 aligns across 7 bases. The germline CDR1 and CDR2 sequences are MNHNY and SVGAGI (reference sequence). V gave up 7 bases and J gave up 5 bases; unmatched junction bases: 10. The CDR3 extends over 14 amino acids.